This TCR beta chain was captured in a study of blood T cell repertoires in COVID-19. Germline V gene data show CDR1 as MNHEY and CDR2 as SMNVEV (reference sequence). V trimming: 6 bases; J trimming: 4 bases; junction bases outside the gene matches: 5. The CDR3 length is 13 residues. Methods used by the authors: By means of reference gene primer amplification, nucleated cell counts were estimated. Only in-frame clones appear in the TCRdb table, and some are missing; sequencing was by immunoSEQ multiplex PCR. The DNA gave D and trimming, while V, J and clone size come from that table. The sample contains 250,000 to 300,000 clones, about 85% of which appear only once.

The chain is built from TRBV27 and TRBJ1-2, with 7 bases fitting TRBD1. The sequence derives from a woman aged 45-65 years who had recovered from COVID-19. The specimen sequenced was peripheral blood. CDR3 protein: CASRRQGTYGYTF. DNA of the CDR3: TGTGCCAGCAGAAGACAGGGTACCTATGGCTACACCTTC.